What follows are 21 T cell receptor beta chains derived from one specimen sequenced in a study of cytomegalovirus exposure and HLA in healthy donors (dated by TCRdb to about 2017). The receptor library was made with the immunoSEQ multiplex PCR assay. For the multiplex PCR, a mixture combining 60 forward primers for TCR Vbeta segments and 13 reverse primers for TCR Jbeta segments was used. Sourced from immuneACCESS, this table was stored by TCRdb with only in-frame sequences that have V and J called. A share of the clones is absent; for the studies checked, an unresolved V gene accounts for under half, and the remainder has no known explanation. Across this sample there are 150,000 to 180,000 clones, with roughly 80% seen only once. The top ten constitute 9.5% to 15% of the sample. The sample consisted of PBMCs. Source of these receptors: a man younger than 45 in good health and CMV-seropositive.

CDR3 coding DNA: TGTGCCAGCAGTTACTACTCTAGCGGGAACTACGAGCAGTACTTC. It is translated as CASSYYSSGNYEQYF. The chain is built from TRBV6-5 and TRBJ2-7; 9 bases match TRBD2. CDR1 and CDR2 from the germline V gene are MNHEY and SVGAGI. The trim removed 1 base at V and 3 bases at J, leaving 4 bases unmatched. The CDR3 totals 15 residues.

The genes are TRBV4-1 and TRBJ2-7; D possibly corresponds to TRBD2 (7 bases). V shed 4 bases and J shed 3 bases, with 19 bases lying between them. The V gene's germline CDR1 is MGHRA and CDR2 YSYEKL. The CDR3 is 16 residues long. The CDR3 loop reads CASSLGGGGAFYEQYF. CDR3 DNA sequence: TGCGCCAGCAGCCTAGGAGGCGGGGGCGCTTTCTACGAGCAGTACTTC.

The DNA for the CDR3 is TGTGCCAGCAGCTCCCGACAGGGCTCCTACGAGCAGTACTTC. The encoded protein is CASSSRQGSYEQYF. The V and J genes are TRBV5-6 and TRBJ2-5; the match to TRBD1 covers 7 bases. Judging by the DNA end, TRBJ2-7 fits better; the J call may be wrong. The length of the CDR3 is 14 residues. Germline lookup yields CDR1 SGHDT and CDR2 YYEEEE.

The chain joins TRBV5-5 to TRBJ2-7, with D maybe TRBD2 (5 bases). Between the trimmed V and J ends, which lost 4 bases and 5 bases, there was a span of 22 bases. The germline V gene has CDR1 SGHKS and CDR2 YYEKEE (reference sequence). This CDR3 contains 16 residues. For the CDR3, the DNA is TGTGCCAGCAGCACGCAAACCTGGAGGACTCGGGACGAGCAGTACTTC. Its protein is CASSTQTWRTRDEQYF.

The gene calls are TRBV9 and TRBJ2-7, with a possible D match to TRBD2 (6 bases). Trimming took off 0 bases at V and 2 bases at J, with 12 bases between the two ends. CDR1 SGDLS and CDR2 YYNGEE come from the germline V gene. This CDR3 has 15 residues. The CDR3: CASSVASGDPYEQYF. The CDR3, as DNA: TGTGCCAGCAGCGTAGCGTCGGGAGACCCCTACGAGCAGTACTTC.

This clone has just a few counts. The CDR3 DNA reads TGTGCCAGCAGCTCCTACGGGACAGACGGGGGAGCTGGCTACACCTTC. This translates into CASSSYGTDGGAGYTF. The V and J genes are TRBV7-2 and TRBJ1-2, with TRBD1 matching over 7 bases. Germline V gives CDR1 SGHTA, CDR2 FQGNSA. The CDR3 totals 16 residues. V lost 4 bases and J lost 7; bases outside the gene matches: 15.

This clone was picked up one time. This chain connects TRBV7-2 to TRBJ1-6, with 10 bases that match TRBD1. Germline-derived CDR1 and CDR2 are SGHTA and FQGNSA. CDR3 size: 14 residues. V trimming: 5 bases; J trimming: 8 bases; junction bases outside the gene matches: 3. The CDR3 region is CASSVTGGDSPLHF. The CDR3 region has the DNA TGTGCCAGCAGCGTGACAGGGGGCGATTCACCCCTCCACTTT.

The CDR3, as DNA: TGCGCCAGCAGCTTTACCCAGGGTCTGACTGAAGCTTTCTTT. Residues: CASSFTQGLTEAFF. The chain carries TRBV5-1 and TRBJ1-1; a weak D match, TRBD1 (5 bases). Germline values: CDR1 SGHRS, CDR2 YFSETQ. V lost 2 bases to trimming and J lost 5 bases, with 13 bases between them. This CDR3 is built from 14 residues.

This clone was observed a few times. The rearrangement links TRBV10-3 to TRBJ1-2; 8 nucleotides match TRBD1. J lost 5 bases, V lost 3 bases, and 5 bases had no gene match. The germline V gene has CDR1 ENHRY and CDR2 SYGVKD. The CDR3 spans 14 residues. The CDR3 protein is CAISDSRGPYGYTF. CDR3 DNA sequence: TGTGCCATCAGTGACTCCAGGGGGCCGTATGGCTACACCTTC.

This sequence joins TRBV5-4 and TRBJ1-6; D possibly corresponds to TRBD1 (5 bases). Germline CDR1 is SGHNT and CDR2 is YYREEE (reference sequence). V was shortened by 0 bases and J by 9 bases, with 19 bases between the two germline ends. The length of the CDR3 is 17 residues. CDR3 bases: TGTGCCAGCAGCTTGGGGAGTTTTCCAGGGTCGGGTTCACCCCTCCACTTT. It yields the protein CASSLGSFPGSGSPLHF.

The chain has TRBV5-1 and TRBJ2-1; 10 bases are a match to TRBD2. V lost 0 bases to trimming and J lost 4 bases; unmatched junction nucleotides: 4. CDR3 size: 16 residues. Germline values: CDR1 SGHRS, CDR2 YFSETQ. The CDR3 loop reads CASSLGTSGKYNEQFF. The DNA for the CDR3 is TGCGCCAGCAGCTTGGGGACTAGCGGAAAATACAATGAGCAGTTCTTC.

On this clone: Other nucleotide sequences from this sample produce the same CDR3. This chain links TRBV11-2 with TRBJ2-1; D call uncertain. The germline CDR1 and CDR2 sequences are SGHAT and FQNNGV. The CDR3 is made up of 13 amino acids. V shed 1 base and J shed 3 bases, with 4 bases lying between them. CDR3 in DNA: TGTGCCAGCAGCTTAGGTCTCTACAATGAGCAGTTCTTC. Its protein product is CASSLGLYNEQFF.

The chain employs TRBV5-6 and TRBJ2-2; TRBD2 might be the D (5 bases). The V end was cut by 1 base, the J end by 0 bases, with 13 bases between. Germline CDR1 SGHDT, CDR2 YYEEEE. The CDR3 has 17 amino acids. CDR3 nucleotides: TGTGCCAGCAGCTTGCGATGGACCGGGACGAACACCGGGGAGCTGTTTTTT. This encodes CASSLRWTGTNTGELFF.

The chain links TRBV27 to TRBJ1-1, with 9 positions matching TRBD1. This CDR3 has 16 amino acids. CDR1 is MNHEY, CDR2 SMNVEV, per germline (reference sequence). With V trimmed by 5 bases and J by 1 base, 8 bases remained unmatched. CDR3 bases: TGTGCCAGCAGTACCCGACAGGGGGTGGCGAACACTGAAGCTTTCTTT. This translates into CASSTRQGVANTEAFF.

The chain has TRBV7-8 and TRBJ2-2; weak D call: TRBD2 (6 bases). The germline gives CDR1 SGHVS, CDR2 FQNEAQ. The ends were cut back, 8 bases at V and 1 base at J, with 17 bases in the middle. The CDR3 is made up of 16 amino acids. DNA for the CDR3: TGTGCCAGCGTCCCTAGTGGCGGGATGAACACCGGGGAGCTGTTTTTT. Residues: CASVPSGGMNTGELFF.

The V and J genes are TRBV7-2 and TRBJ1-6; tentative D call: TRBD1 (6 bases). The length of the CDR3 is 14 residues. The germline V gene encodes CDR1 SGHTA and CDR2 FQGNSA. Between the trimmed V and J ends, which lost 2 bases and 7 bases, there was a span of 9 bases. The CDR3 region has the DNA TGTGCCAGCAGCTTACAGGGGCGGAATTCACCCCTCCACTTT. Protein sequence: CASSLQGRNSPLHF.

The chain employs TRBV7-8 and TRBJ2-1; tentatively, D is TRBD2 (6 bases). The length of the CDR3 is 16 residues. Trimming cost V 4 bases and J 2 bases, with 15 bases left between them. Germline V gene sequence: CDR1 SGHVS, CDR2 FQNEAQ. The CDR3, as DNA: TGTGCCAGCAGCTCGCAACTAGCATCCCCCTACAATGAGCAGTTCTTC. Amino acids: CASSSQLASPYNEQFF.

The chain links TRBV5-6 to TRBJ2-3, with D perhaps TRBD2 (6 bases). In germline, CDR1 is SGHDT, CDR2 YYEEEE. The CDR3 covers 14 residues. Trimming removed 7 bases at V and 3 bases at J, with 15 bases between. DNA of the CDR3: TGTGCCAGCCGTGAGGGAGGAGGAACAGATACGCAGTATTTT. Residues: CASREGGGTDTQYF.

This clone was counted only a few times. The chain has TRBV28 and TRBJ2-1, with 11 nucleotides matching TRBD2. Germline CDR1 and CDR2: MDHEN and SYDVKM. This CDR3 spans 16 amino acids. Trimming cost V 6 bases and J 5 bases; bases outside gene matches: 9. CDR3 nucleotides: TGTGCCAGCAGACCCGCACTAGCGGGAGAGGACAATGAGCAGTTCTTC. It yields the protein CASRPALAGEDNEQFF. Based on the CDR3 plus reference TRBV28 and TRBJ2-1, the full variable domain is DVKVTQSSRYLVKRTGEKVFLECVQDMDHENMFWYRQDPGLGLRLIYFSYDVKMKEKGDIPEGYSVSREKKERFSLILESASTNQTSMYLCASRPALAGEDNEQFFGPGTRLTVL.

CDR3 coding DNA: TGTGCCAGCAGCTTACCGGGAGACGATACGCAGTATTTT. Protein sequence: CASSLPGDDTQYF. The chain joins TRBV7-3 to TRBJ2-3; D is perhaps TRBD2 (6 bases). The germline V gene encodes CDR1 SGHTA and CDR2 FQGTGA. There are 13 residues in the CDR3. Trimming stripped 2 bases from V and 6 bases from J, with 9 bases between.

This chain connects TRBV5-1 to TRBJ2-3, with 7 bases identical to TRBD2. Germline CDR1 reads SGHRS; CDR2 reads YFSETQ. V shed 0 bases, J shed 0 bases, and the junction held 4 bases outside the gene matches. This CDR3 region has 16 residues. The CDR3 region is CASSLGGGLSTDTQYF. CDR3 nucleotide sequence: TGCGCCAGCAGCTTGGGGGGAGGGCTGAGCACAGATACGCAGTATTTT.